This TCR beta chain was sequenced in a study of technical replicates of blood from a handful of donors. Germline V gene sequence: CDR1 MNHNS, CDR2 SASEGT. V was clipped by 5 bases and J by 7 bases, with 5 bases between them. The CDR3 is 10 residues long. Sequencing was performed with immunoSEQ multiplex PCR; in TCRdb, only in-frame clones are kept and a portion is missing. The sample consists of about 56,000 clones, around 96% of them appearing once. The sequence was obtained from a human donor in good health. Some clones in this sample may be carry-over from other donors' samples. The genes are TRBV6-1 and TRBJ1-1; the D gene is possibly TRBD1 (5 bases). Specimen: PBMCs. The CDR3 is CASSRGEAFF. CDR3 bases: TGTGCCAGCAGTAGGGGTGAAGCTTTCTTT.